This is a list of T cell receptor beta chains from one sample in a study of CXCR3-negative and CXCR3-positive naive CD8 T cells. Using the 5' RACE reads, TCRdb records one entry per CDR3 protein without DNA. The sample holds 84,000 or so distinct CDR3 sequences. Source material: naive CXCR3+ CD8+ T cells from blood. Source of these receptors: a human donor in good health. Some clones in this sample may be carry-over from other donors' samples. Each CDR3 is given with its conserved first and last residue.

V gene	J gene	CDR3 protein
TRBV11-2	TRBJ2-1	CASSSTGTSGAGDNNEQFF
TRBV29-1	TRBJ2-7	CSVEDPGSDEQYF
TRBV9	TRBJ1-3	CASSAEVPHRGSGNTIYF
TRBV6-5	TRBJ2-7	CASSYSRVGDEQYF
TRBV7-2	TRBJ2-5	CASSLFPSGQETQYF
TRBV4-1	TRBJ2-4	CASSQDRQIINIQYF
TRBV4-1	TRBJ2-7	CASRRGQDLSYEQYF
TRBV6-5	TRBJ1-1	CASKWGNTEAFF
TRBV30	TRBJ1-1	CAWSEMVNTEAFF
TRBV28	TRBJ2-7	CASSFSGQGGRQYF
TRBV14	TRBJ1-2	CASSQSQGANYGYTF
TRBV6-5	TRBJ1-2	CASSYSGQLGGYTF
TRBV6-2/TRBV6-3	TRBJ1-2	CASSYYYFTDWGYTF
TRBV20-1	TRBJ1-1	CSASFGGRLSTEAFF
TRBV7-8	TRBJ2-5	CASSMNDGTGETQYF
TRBV7-8	TRBJ2-7	CASSLNDEQYF
TRBV29-1	TRBJ1-1	CSVEPEDVEAFF
TRBV19	TRBJ1-5	CASSYISARGGGQPQHF
TRBV12-3/TRBV12-4	TRBJ1-5	CASSLAPGGGQPQHF
TRBV21-1	TRBJ2-7	CASSCFYEQYF
TRBV6-2/TRBV6-3	TRBJ1-5	CASRTMDRSNQPQHF
TRBV7-7	TRBJ2-7	CASSLLGASYEQYF
TRBV4-1	TRBJ2-7	CASSQDLAGEHYEQYF
TRBV12-3/TRBV12-4	TRBJ2-2	CASTLWTGELFF
TRBV6-2/TRBV6-3	TRBJ2-2	CASSYSGYTGELFF
TRBV6-6	TRBJ2-2	CASWGQFTGELFF
TRBV6-5	TRBJ2-7	CASSYSGTSGEQYF
TRBV14	TRBJ2-2	CASSQEPGTGELFF
TRBV28	TRBJ2-3	CANSLLAGGADTQYF
TRBV15	TRBJ2-5	CATSRDRRVPGGWETQYF
TRBV12-3/TRBV12-4	TRBJ2-1	CASRNQGVEQFF
TRBV28	TRBJ2-3	CASSLNRGFGTDTQYF
TRBV7-8	TRBJ2-3	CASSSLAGELDTQYF
TRBV28	TRBJ2-5	CASTLGTSGETQYF
TRBV9	TRBJ2-3	CASSVEGLHTDTQYF
TRBV28	TRBJ2-1	CASSLESSYNEQFF
TRBV29-1	TRBJ2-1	CSVNWRLAGDNEQFF
TRBV23-1	TRBJ2-4	CASSQSEGTGGVHIQYF
TRBV3-1	TRBJ2-1	CASSLSENSYNEQFF
TRBV14	TRBJ1-1	CASSLGQTTEAFF
TRBV13	TRBJ2-5	CASSLNEGLQETQYF
TRBV20-1	TRBJ2-1	CSARQFPGPRGNEQFF
TRBV12-3/TRBV12-4	TRBJ2-3	CASSLPADTQYF
TRBV29-1	TRBJ2-7	CSVEDGGTGRHEQYF
TRBV7-6	TRBJ2-2	CASSPTGTSNTGELFF
TRBV12-3/TRBV12-4	TRBJ1-1	CASSYSGAVNTEAFF
TRBV10-3	TRBJ2-1	CAISPYQGNEQFF
TRBV5-4	TRBJ2-1	CASSEGQGDYNEQFF
TRBV11-2	TRBJ2-7	CASSLEAASYEQYF
TRBV29-1	TRBJ1-2	CSGLSGEGSNYGYTF
TRBV12-3/TRBV12-4	TRBJ2-3	CASSLLASYPDTQYF
TRBV25-1	TRBJ2-7	CASSGGAYEQYF